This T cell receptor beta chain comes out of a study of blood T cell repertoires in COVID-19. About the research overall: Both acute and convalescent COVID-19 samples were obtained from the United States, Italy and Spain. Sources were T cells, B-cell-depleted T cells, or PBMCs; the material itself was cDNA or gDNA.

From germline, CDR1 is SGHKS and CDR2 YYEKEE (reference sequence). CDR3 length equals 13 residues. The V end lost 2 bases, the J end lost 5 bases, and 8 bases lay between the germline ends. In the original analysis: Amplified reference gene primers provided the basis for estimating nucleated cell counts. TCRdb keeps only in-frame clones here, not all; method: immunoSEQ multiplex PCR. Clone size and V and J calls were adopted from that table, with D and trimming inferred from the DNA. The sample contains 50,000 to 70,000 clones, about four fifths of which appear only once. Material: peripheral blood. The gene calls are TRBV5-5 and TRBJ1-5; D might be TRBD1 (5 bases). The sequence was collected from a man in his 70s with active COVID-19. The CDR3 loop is CASSLGEYQPQHF. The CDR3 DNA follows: TGTGCCAGCAGCTTAGGGGAATATCAGCCCCAGCATTTT. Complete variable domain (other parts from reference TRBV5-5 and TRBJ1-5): DAGVTQSPTHLIKTRGQQVTLRCSPISGHKSVSWYQQVLGQGPQFIFQYYEKEERGRGNFPDRFSARQFPNYSSELNVNALLLGDSALYLCASSLGEYQPQHFGDGTRLSIL.